This record concerns one TCR beta chain sequence. Its target is unknown. The data stem from a study of memory CD4+ T cells and cytomegalovirus serostatus. About the research overall: Of the healthy Belgian adults, several were CMV seropositive and more than 20 seronegative. Regarding the study as a whole: About 40% of the roughly 160 known CMV-associated TCRbeta sequences appeared in CD4+ memory. Repertoires predicted CMV serostatus with median bootstrapped AUC of about 0.94.

Sequenced by immunoSEQ multiplex PCR; TCRdb stores in-frame clones only, minus some. In the table there are tens of thousands of clones, roughly 79% of which are singletons. Germline trimming cut 2 bases from V and 14 bases from J; bases unmatched to any gene: 3. The CDR3 has 11 amino acids. In germline, CDR1 is SNHLY, CDR2 FYNNEI. The sort gate was single viable CD3+CD4+CD8-CD45RO+ cells for memory CD4+ T cells. Serostatus was set by detecting CMV pp150, pp28, p38, p52 IgG. The sample consisted of memory CD4+ T cells from blood. The chain employs TRBV2 and TRBJ2-1; 7 bases fit TRBD2. The clonotype originates from an adult in good health and CMV-seronegative. CDR3 sequence reads: CASSERGVEFF. CDR3 bases: TGTGCCAGCAGTGAACGGGGGGTGGAGTTCTTC.